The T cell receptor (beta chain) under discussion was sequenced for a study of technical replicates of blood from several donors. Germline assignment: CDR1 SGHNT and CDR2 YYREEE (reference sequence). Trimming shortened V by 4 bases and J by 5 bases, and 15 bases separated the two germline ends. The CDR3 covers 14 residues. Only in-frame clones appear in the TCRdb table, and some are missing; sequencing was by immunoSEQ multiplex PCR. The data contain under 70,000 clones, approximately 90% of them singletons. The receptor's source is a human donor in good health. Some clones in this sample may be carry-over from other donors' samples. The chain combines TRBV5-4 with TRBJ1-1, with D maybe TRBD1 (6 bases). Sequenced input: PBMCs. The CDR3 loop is CASSPGQRGTEAFF. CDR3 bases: TGTGCCAGCAGCCCAGGACAGCGGGGGACTGAAGCTTTCTTT.